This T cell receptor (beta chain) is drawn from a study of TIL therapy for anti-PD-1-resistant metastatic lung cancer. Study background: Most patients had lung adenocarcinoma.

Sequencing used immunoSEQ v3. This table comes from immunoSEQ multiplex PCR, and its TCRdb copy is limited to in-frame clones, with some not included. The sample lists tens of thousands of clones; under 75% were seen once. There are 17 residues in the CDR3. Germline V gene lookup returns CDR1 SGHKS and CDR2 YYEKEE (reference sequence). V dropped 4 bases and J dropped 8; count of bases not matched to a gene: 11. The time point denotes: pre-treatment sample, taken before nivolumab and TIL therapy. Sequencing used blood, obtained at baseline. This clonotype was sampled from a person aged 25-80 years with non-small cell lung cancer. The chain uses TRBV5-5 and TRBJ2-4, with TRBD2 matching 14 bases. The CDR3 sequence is CASSPGLAGGQVDIQYF. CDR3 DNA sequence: TGTGCCAGCAGCCCAGGACTAGCGGGGGGCCAGGTAGACATTCAGTACTTC.